A selection of T cell receptor beta chains follows, all from one sample in a study of blood T cell repertoires in COVID-19. Sequenced by immunoSEQ multiplex PCR; TCRdb stores in-frame clones only, minus some. The sample consists of about 170,000 clones, approximately 86% of them appearing once. The specimen was peripheral blood. These receptors all stem from a woman older than 75 with COVID-19, enrolled during active disease. Each CDR3 is given with its conserved first and last residue. The order of the fields is D gene, V gene, clone size, J gene, CDR3 DNA, CDR3 protein. A D gene is named only where the DNA matches it firmly. The size field is filled for only some rows; it gives once, few, many or a size class.

NA	TRBV6-5	NA	TRBJ1-2	TGTGCCAGCAGTTACTCGAATAGGGGGACCTATGGCTACACCTTC	CASSYSNRGTYGYTF
NA	TRBV7-2	NA	TRBJ2-7	TGTGCCAGCAGCTTAAGGGAGTGGGGAACCTACGAGCAGTACTTC	CASSLREWGTYEQYF
TRBD1	TRBV4-3	NA	TRBJ1-2	TGCGCCAGCAGCCAGTATACAGGACAGGGTACCTATGGCTACACCTTC	CASSQYTGQGTYGYTF
NA	TRBV5-8	NA	TRBJ1-2	TGTGCCAGCAGCAAGGATCAAACAGGCAGGGGCGCCCTTGGAGGCTATGGCTACACCTTC	CASSKDQTGRGALGGYGYTF
TRBD2	TRBV3-1/TRBV3-2	NA	TRBJ2-5	TGTGCCAGCAGCCAAGACCTAGCGGGTACCGGGGAGACCCAGTACTTC	CASSQDLAGTGETQYF
TRBD2	TRBV20-1	NA	TRBJ2-7	TGCAGTGCTAGTAAAGATTCGCGACTAGCGGGAGGCGTCGACGAGCAGTACTTC	CSASKDSRLAGGVDEQYF
TRBD2	TRBV5-6	NA	TRBJ2-7	TGTGCCAGCAGCTTGGGCGGGACTAGCGGGATATACGAGCAGTACTTC	CASSLGGTSGIYEQYF
NA	TRBV7-6	NA	TRBJ1-2	TGTGCCAGCAGCACCGGAGGTCTGGGCTATGGCTACACCTTC	CASSTGGLGYGYTF
NA	TRBV19	NA	TRBJ2-3	TGTGCCAGTAGTATTCCATCAGGCGGCACAGATACGCAGTATTTT	CASSIPSGGTDTQYF
TRBD1	TRBV6-2/TRBV6-3	once	TRBJ2-1	TGTGCCAGCAGTTTACAGGGGCGGAATGAGCAGTTCTTC	CASSLQGRNEQFF
NA	TRBV3-1/TRBV3-2	NA	TRBJ1-2	TGTGCCAGCAGCCAAGGTGTAAGCAACTATGGCTACACCTTC	CASSQGVSNYGYTF
TRBD2	TRBV27	NA	TRBJ2-7	TGTGCCAGCACCACTACCGGGACTAGCGGCTTCCAGTACTTC	CASTTTGTSGFQYF
NA	TRBV7-2	NA	TRBJ2-7	TGTGCCAGCAGCTTAGGTATTAGTACCTACGAGCAGTACTTC	CASSLGISTYEQYF
NA	TRBV6-5	NA	TRBJ1-3	TGTGCCAGCAGTTCCCCCAGTAACACCATATATTTT	CASSSPSNTIYF
TRBD1	TRBV19	few	TRBJ1-5	TGTGCCAGTAGTACCACAGGGGGCGGCTATAGCAATCAGCCCCAGCATTTT	CASSTTGGGYSNQPQHF
NA	TRBV7-2	NA	TRBJ2-1	TGTGCCAGCAGCTCGGAACAGGAGCTGGGGCAGTTCTTC	CASSSEQELGQFF
NA	TRBV12-3/TRBV12-4	NA	TRBJ1-5	TGTGCCAGCAGGGGCGAGTCAGGCCAGCCCCAGCATTTT	CASRGESGQPQHF
TRBD2	TRBV7-2	NA	TRBJ2-7	TGTGCCAGCAGCTTAGCGTCAGCGGGAGGGGGGTACGAGCAGTACTTC	CASSLASAGGGYEQYF
TRBD1	TRBV2	NA	TRBJ1-4	TGTGCCAGCAGGTCGGGACAGGGGAATGAAAAACTGTTTTTT	CASRSGQGNEKLFF
NA	TRBV28	few	TRBJ2-2	TGTGCCAGCAGTTTGGGGGGACTGAACACCGGGGAGCTGTTTTTT	CASSLGGLNTGELFF
TRBD2	TRBV24-1	NA	TRBJ2-3	TGTGCCACCAGCTCTAGCGGGAGGGCAGATACGCAGTATTTT	CATSSSGRADTQYF
NA	TRBV7-2	NA	TRBJ2-4	TGTGCCAGCAGCTTAGGCCGAGGCAGGGAAAACATTCAGTACTTC	CASSLGRGRENIQYF
TRBD1	TRBV6-6	once	TRBJ2-7	TGTGCCAGCAGAAACACAGGGGGCGCTTACGAGCAGTACTTC	CASRNTGGAYEQYF
NA	TRBV3-1/TRBV3-2	NA	TRBJ1-1	TGTGCCAGCAGCCAAGGTACAGGGAACACTGAAGCTTTCTTT	CASSQGTGNTEAFF
TRBD1	TRBV11-2	once	TRBJ2-1	TGTGCCAGCAGTGAGAAGGGGACAGGGTACAATGAGCAGTTCTTC	CASSEKGTGYNEQFF
NA	TRBV5-4	few	TRBJ2-3	TGTGCCAGCAGCCCCCAGGGAGATACGCAGTATTTT	CASSPQGDTQYF
TRBD2	TRBV10-3	NA	TRBJ2-5	TGTGCCATCAGTGAGGGGACTAGCGGGAGGAAGGGTCCCCCCGAGACCCAGTACTTC	CAISEGTSGRKGPPETQYF